The next 23 T cell receptor beta chains were all read from a single sample in a study of T cell responses to AZD1222 COVID-19 vaccine. The repertoire was sequenced with immunoSEQ multiplex PCR; TCRdb's copy has only in-frame clones and lacks some. Of under 200,000 clones listed, almost 95% are singletons. The specimen was peripheral blood, collected on day 0 of AZD1222 vaccination. These receptors all stem from an adult in good health.

This chain connects TRBV9 to TRBJ2-2, with D hard to call. V dropped 0 bases and J dropped 8 bases, with 8 bases sitting between them. In germline, CDR1 is SGDLS, CDR2 YYNGEE. CDR3 length: 13 amino acids. The CDR3 spells CASSVAASGELFF. The CDR3 bases are TGTGCCAGCAGCGTAGCCGCTTCAGGGGAGCTGTTTTTT.

This clone has just one count. V is TRBV19 and J is TRBJ1-5; D may be TRBD1 (5 bases). The V and J ends lost 1 base and 7 bases respectively, with 14 bases between them. Per the germline V gene, CDR1 is LNHDA and CDR2 is SQIVND (reference sequence). This CDR3 region has 15 residues. This CDR3 is CASSIAQGTGQPQHF. The DNA of the CDR3 is TGTGCCAGTAGTATAGCGCAGGGAACCGGACAGCCCCAGCATTTT.

The chain uses TRBV7-2 and TRBJ2-2, with D hard to call. The CDR3 totals 18 residues. V gave up 6 bases and J gave up 2 bases, with 22 bases separating them. Germline values: CDR1 SGHTA, CDR2 FQGNSA. The DNA for the CDR3 is TGTGCCAGCAGTAAGGAGAGGATGGCGGCTACCAACACCGGGGAGCTGTTTTTT. Residues: CASSKERMAATNTGELFF.

This chain uses TRBV6-6 with TRBJ2-7; 7 bases fit TRBD2. CDR1 and CDR2 from the germline V gene are MNHNY and SVGAGI (reference sequence). V was pared by 6 bases and J by 4 bases, with 12 bases of the junction left unmatched. CDR3 length: 15 amino acids. Here the CDR3 DNA reads TGTGCCAGCAGCAGAGACTCGGGGGGTTTGTACGAGCAGTACTTC. Its translation is CASSRDSGGLYEQYF.

The chain is built from TRBV7-6 and TRBJ2-1; 9 bases map to TRBD2. V dropped 5 bases and J dropped 7; count of bases not matched to a gene: 12. This CDR3 is 16 amino acids long. Germline CDR1 SGHVS, CDR2 FNYEAQ. The CDR3 DNA sequence: TGTGCCAGCAGCCAAACGAGCGGGGGGTTAGGGAATGAGCAGTTCTTC. This codes for CASSQTSGGLGNEQFF.

The chain couples TRBV6-5 to TRBJ2-1; 10 bases match TRBD2. Per germline, CDR1 MNHEY and CDR2 SVGAGI. The CDR3 extends over 16 amino acids. J lost 3 bases, V lost 4 bases, and 6 bases had no gene match. The CDR3 reads CASSSATSGVYNEQFF. As DNA, the CDR3 is TGTGCCAGCAGTTCCGCAACTAGCGGGGTCTACAATGAGCAGTTCTTC.

The chain couples TRBV2 to TRBJ1-2; D perhaps matches TRBD1 (5 bases). Trimming took off 9 bases at V and 2 bases at J, with 22 bases between the two ends. This CDR3 is 16 amino acids long. The V gene's germline CDR1 is SNHLY and CDR2 FYNNEI. The CDR3 DNA sequence: TGTGCCAGTACCTTCGGGCGATTGGGGGACAACTATGGCTACACCTTC. Its translation: CASTFGRLGDNYGYTF.

The chain links TRBV2 to TRBJ2-3; D possibly corresponds to TRBD2 (5 bases). V lost 4 bases, J lost 0 bases, and 17 bases lay in between. The CDR3 covers 17 residues. The germline V gene has CDR1 SNHLY and CDR2 FYNNEI. CDR3 residues: CASSVPRLLTSTDTQYF. CDR3 DNA: TGTGCCAGCAGTGTGCCCCGACTACTGACTAGCACAGATACGCAGTATTTT.

This clone was recorded once. This chain connects TRBV10-3 to TRBJ1-5; no firm D call. Between the trimmed V and J ends, which lost 0 bases and 4 bases, there was a span of 10 bases. This CDR3 is 15 amino acids long. Germline V gene lookup returns CDR1 ENHRY and CDR2 SYGVKD. The CDR3 bases are TGTGCCATCAGTGAGTCGTTAGTGAGGAATCAGCCCCAGCATTTT. It translates to CAISESLVRNQPQHF.

This sequence joins TRBV29-1 and TRBJ1-1, with no clear D. V gave up 7 bases and J gave up 2 bases, with 11 bases separating them. Germline V gene sequence: CDR1 SQVTM, CDR2 ANQGSEA. This CDR3 contains 12 residues. CDR3 residues: CSGHHGNTEAFF. The CDR3 bases are TGCAGCGGACACCACGGAAACACTGAAGCTTTCTTT. Full variable domain (rest looked up from reference TRBV29-1 and TRBJ1-1): SAVISQKPSRDICQRGTSLTIQCQVDSQVTMMFWYRQQPGQSLTLIATANQGSEATYESGFVIDKFPISRPNLTFSTLTVSNMSPEDSSIYLCSGHHGNTEAFFGQGTRLTVV.

The chain couples TRBV7-2 to TRBJ1-5; D unresolved. V lost 1 base and J lost 0, with 7 bases in between. CDR1 SGHTA and CDR2 FQGNSA come from the germline V gene. The CDR3 spans 15 residues. The CDR3 here is CASSLDSYSNQPQHF. The DNA for the CDR3 is TGTGCCAGCAGCTTAGACAGTTATAGCAATCAGCCCCAGCATTTT.

The rearrangement links TRBV12-3 or TRBV12-4 to TRBJ2-5; D is unclear. V was cut by 6 bases and J by 5 bases, with 10 bases left in between. This CDR3 spans 12 amino acids. CDR3: CASSLVTETQYF. Written as DNA, the CDR3 is TGTGCCAGCAGCCTAGTGACGGAGACCCAGTACTTC.

The V and J genes are TRBV5-6 and TRBJ1-2, with D perhaps matching TRBD1 (6 bases). The CDR3 is 14 residues long. The V end lost 2 bases, the J end lost 0 bases, and 8 bases lay between the germline ends. Germline loops: CDR1 SGHDT, CDR2 YYEEEE. For the CDR3, the DNA is TGTGCCAGCAGCTTACAGGGAGCTAACTATGGCTACACCTTC. It is translated as CASSLQGANYGYTF.

This chain's CDR3 is CASKTSSYNEQFF. As DNA, the CDR3 is TGTGCCAGCAAAACGTCCTCCTACAATGAGCAGTTCTTC. The chain employs TRBV27 and TRBJ2-1; the D is unclear. CDR1 is MNHEY, CDR2 SMNVEV, per germline (reference sequence). Trimming left V 7 bases short and J 0 bases short, with 7 bases between. The CDR3 has 13 residues.

The V call is TRBV19, the J call TRBJ2-5; perhaps TRBD1 as D (6 bases). This CDR3 region has 14 residues. Looked up from germline, CDR1 is LNHDA and CDR2 is SQIVND (reference sequence). V lost 1 base and J lost 5, with 11 bases in between. The CDR3 here is CASSIGQGTETQYF. CDR3 bases: TGTGCCAGTAGTATAGGGCAGGGGACGGAGACCCAGTACTTC.

This CDR3 is CASSLFLAGSTGELFF. CDR3 DNA sequence: TGCGCCAGCAGCTTGTTTTTAGCCGGCAGCACCGGGGAGCTGTTTTTT. The gene calls are TRBV5-1 and TRBJ2-2, with unresolved D. Germline V CDR1 and CDR2: SGHRS, YFSETQ. This CDR3 has 16 residues. V lost 1 base, J lost 4 bases, and 14 bases lay in between.

The V gene is TRBV6-5, the J gene TRBJ1-2; 10 bases are shared with TRBD1. Germline CDR1 MNHEY, CDR2 SVGAGI. The V and J ends lost 2 bases and 4 bases, in that order; junction bases with no gene match: 4. This CDR3 is 15 amino acids long. The CDR3 sequence is CASSYTTGGIYGYTF. The CDR3 DNA follows: TGTGCCAGCAGTTACACGACAGGGGGCATCTATGGCTACACCTTC.

This clone turned up a few times. The chain couples TRBV7-3 to TRBJ1-1, with TRBD1 matching over 8 bases. This CDR3 spans 13 amino acids. The trim removed 2 bases at V and 5 bases at J, leaving 1 base unmatched. The germline gives CDR1 SGHTA, CDR2 FQGTGA. CDR3 residues: CASSLQGATEAFF. The CDR3 coding sequence is TGTGCCAGCAGCTTACAGGGGGCGACTGAAGCTTTCTTT.

The rearrangement uses TRBV5-1 and TRBJ1-3; the D gene is possibly TRBD1 (5 bases). Germline V gene lookup returns CDR1 SGHRS and CDR2 YFSETQ. V was pared by 0 bases and J by 3 bases, with 16 bases between. The CDR3 is 17 amino acids. CDR3 nucleotides: TGCGCCAGCAGCTTGGGGACTCAGGGTTCTCGTGGAAACACCATATATTTT. Its protein product is CASSLGTQGSRGNTIYF.

The chain carries TRBV28 and TRBJ1-1; possibly TRBD1 for D (6 bases). CDR3 length: 11 residues. V gave up 5 bases and J gave up 10 bases, with 11 bases separating them. Germline V gene lookup returns CDR1 MDHEN and CDR2 SYDVKM. The CDR3 spells CASSTPRGAFF. CDR3 DNA: TGTGCCAGCAGTACCCCCAGGGGAGCTTTCTTT.

This rearrangement joins TRBV12-3 or TRBV12-4 to TRBJ1-2; D possibly corresponds to TRBD1 (6 bases). Trimming took 8 bases from V and 7 from J, leaving 17 bases between them. The CDR3 loop spans 13 amino acids. The CDR3 DNA is TGTGCCAGCCAAAGGGGGAATCGCATTGGCTACACCTTC. The encoded protein is CASQRGNRIGYTF.

The J gene is TRBJ1-1, the V gene TRBV7-8; possibly TRBD1 for D (5 bases). The germline CDR1 and CDR2 sequences are SGHVS and FQNEAQ. This CDR3 comprises 12 residues. V lost 4 bases, J lost 10 bases, and 13 bases lay in between. The CDR3 DNA sequence: TGTGCCAGCAGCTCGGGGGGGTATGTAGCTTTCTTT. Its translation: CASSSGGYVAFF.

The genes are TRBV10-1 and TRBJ2-7; 8 nucleotides agree with TRBD1. J gave up 0 bases and V 9 bases, and 22 bases lay outside the gene matches. Germline V gene lookup returns CDR1 WNHNN and CDR2 SYGVQD (reference sequence). The CDR3 sequence is 19 residues long. Here the CDR3 reads CASTPGPGQDNRNSYEQYF. DNA of the CDR3: TGCGCCAGTACTCCGGGACCGGGACAGGACAATAGAAACTCCTACGAGCAGTACTTC.